The 20 T cell receptor beta chains in this list originate from one sample, sequenced in a study of graft-versus-host responses after intestinal transplantation. Sequencing was performed with immunoSEQ multiplex PCR; in TCRdb, only in-frame clones are kept and a portion is missing. The table has roughly 120,000 clones, 90% to 95% seen once. The antigens these receptors bind are not known. The material sequenced was unstimulated CD8+ T cells sorted from spleen or lymph node cells, taken before intestinal transplant. Every receptor here comes from a human donor who received an intestinal transplant.

V and J are TRBV6-9 and TRBJ2-7; D could derive from TRBD1 or TRBD2 (6 bases each). Germline-derived CDR1 and CDR2 are MNHGY and SVAAGI. Trimming took 0 bases from V and 4 from J, leaving 13 bases between them. The CDR3 length is 15 residues. CDR3 amino acids: CASSYSGGMWYEQYF. Here the CDR3 DNA reads TGTGCCAGCAGTTATTCGGGGGGCATGTGGTACGAGCAGTACTTC.

The chain couples TRBV15 to TRBJ2-7; D may match TRBD1 or TRBD2 (5 bases each). V was trimmed by 5 bases and J by 3 bases, leaving 14 bases between them. CDR1 is LNHNV and CDR2 is YYDKDF in the germline V gene (reference sequence). There are 14 residues in the CDR3. The CDR3 here is CATSRGAGNYEQYF. CDR3 nucleotides: TGTGCCACCAGCCGAGGGGCAGGCAACTACGAGCAGTACTTC.

Here the CDR3 DNA reads TGTGCCACCAGCGAGGAGATTGGGCAGGGGGCTTCACCCCTCCACTTT. Translating gives CATSEEIGQGASPLHF. The chain links TRBV15 to TRBJ1-6, with 8 bases matching TRBD1. CDR3 size: 16 residues. From germline, CDR1 is LNHNV and CDR2 YYDKDF (reference sequence). The ends lost 5 bases at V and 9 bases at J; junction bases unmatched: 12.

V usage is TRBV19 and J usage is TRBJ1-5; TRBD1 is a possible D gene (5 bases). CDR1 is LNHDA, CDR2 SQIVND, per germline (reference sequence). Between the trimmed V and J ends, which lost 6 bases and 0 bases, there was a span of 9 bases. This CDR3 has 14 amino acids. CDR3 nucleotides: TGTGCCAGTAGGGACAACTATAGCAATCAGCCCCAGCATTTT. Its translation: CASRDNYSNQPQHF.

The count of this clone is one. The chain combines TRBV27 with TRBJ2-3, with 7 bases that match TRBD2. The CDR3 contains 15 residues. The junction had 2 bases not matched to a gene; V was cut back by 1 base and J by 1 base. Germline values: CDR1 MNHEY, CDR2 SMNVEV (reference sequence). DNA of the CDR3: TGTGCCAGCAGTTTATTCAGCGGGGGCACAGATACGCAGTATTTT. Translation: CASSLFSGGTDTQYF.

The chain carries TRBV6-6 and TRBJ2-7; D gene ambiguous. This CDR3 has 15 amino acids. Germline lookup yields CDR1 MNHNY and CDR2 SVGAGI (reference sequence). Trimming took off 1 base at V and 0 bases at J, with 10 bases between the two ends. CDR3 region: CASSYLWVSSYEQYF. The CDR3, as DNA: TGTGCCAGCAGTTACTTGTGGGTTAGCTCCTACGAGCAGTACTTC.

CDR3 region: CASSSSGTNTGELFF. For the CDR3, the DNA is TGTGCCAGCAGCTCTAGCGGGACGAACACCGGGGAGCTGTTTTTT. The J gene is TRBJ2-2, the V gene TRBV5-4; 9 bases map to TRBD2. Germline trimming cut 3 bases from V and 0 bases from J; bases unmatched to any gene: 0. From germline, CDR1 is SGHNT and CDR2 YYREEE (reference sequence). CDR3 size: 15 residues.

The genes are TRBV27 and TRBJ2-7; 8 bases agree with TRBD1. CDR3 size: 11 residues. J was trimmed by 6 bases and V by 8 bases; bases with no gene match: 3. Germline-derived CDR1 and CDR2 are MNHEY and SMNVEV (reference sequence). The CDR3: CASRTGPEQYF. CDR3 coding DNA: TGTGCCAGCCGGACAGGGCCCGAGCAGTACTTC.

This rearrangement joins TRBV2 to TRBJ2-1; D is unresolved. Between the trimmed V and J ends, which lost 1 base and 4 bases, there was a span of 11 bases. The CDR3 spans 15 residues. The germline V gene has CDR1 SNHLY and CDR2 FYNNEI. CDR3 amino acids: CASSEVGEVYNEQFF. In nucleotides, the CDR3 is TGTGCCAGCAGTGAAGTAGGAGAGGTATACAATGAGCAGTTCTTC.

V gene TRBV19 combines with J gene TRBJ1-4; D is unclear. The CDR3 consists of 14 residues. Trimming took off 8 bases at V and 2 bases at J, with 12 bases between the two ends. The V gene's germline CDR1 is LNHDA and CDR2 SQIVND (reference sequence). This CDR3 is CASSLMATNEKLFF. In nucleotides, the CDR3 is TGTGCCAGTTCCCTCATGGCTACTAATGAAAAACTGTTTTTT.

This chain joins TRBV27 and TRBJ2-5; the D gene is possibly TRBD2 (6 bases). The J call is uncertain, as TRBJ2-7 better fits the DNA end. Germline V gives CDR1 MNHEY, CDR2 SMNVEV (reference sequence). CDR3 length: 14 residues. The CDR3 loop is CASSFGTGVGEQYF. In DNA, the CDR3 is TGTGCCAGCAGTTTTGGTACGGGGGTTGGCGAGCAGTACTTC.

In this sample, this clone turned up once. The genes are TRBV4-1 and TRBJ2-7; TRBD2 matches at 11 bases. The CDR3 runs 15 residues. The V gene end was trimmed by 1 base and the J gene end by 4 bases; junction bases not matched to a gene: 3. CDR1 MGHRA and CDR2 YSYEKL come from the germline V gene. CDR3 nucleotides: TGCGCCAGCAGCCAAGTACTAGCGGGAGAGTACGAGCAGTACTTC. Translation gives CASSQVLAGEYEQYF.

The chain recombines TRBV28 with TRBJ1-1, with TRBD1 matching 8 bases. Germline loops: CDR1 MDHEN, CDR2 SYDVKM. J lost 5 bases, V lost 8 bases, and 13 bases had no gene match. The CDR3 is 15 amino acids. The CDR3: CASFSRDRYGTEAFF. The CDR3 DNA reads as TGTGCCAGCTTTTCCCGGGACAGGTATGGGACTGAAGCTTTCTTT. Based on the CDR3 plus reference TRBV28 and TRBJ1-1, the full variable domain is DVKVTQSSRYLVKRTGEKVFLECVQDMDHENMFWYRQDPGLGLRLIYFSYDVKMKEKGDIPEGYSVSREKKERFSLILESASTNQTSMYLCASFSRDRYGTEAFFGQGTRLTVV.

DNA for the CDR3: TGTGCCAGCAGCTTAGTAGGGCCCTCCCCTTACAATGAGCAGTTCTTC. Its protein is CASSLVGPSPYNEQFF. V and J are TRBV11-2 and TRBJ2-1; D is uncertain. The germline V and J ends were trimmed by 1 base and 4 bases, with 14 bases remaining between them. Germline CDR1 reads SGHAT; CDR2 reads FQNNGV. This CDR3 is 16 amino acids long.

This chain joins TRBV27 and TRBJ1-1; D possibly corresponds to TRBD1 (5 bases). The CDR3 consists of 13 residues. Trimming stripped 3 bases from V and 1 base from J, with 6 bases between. The germline V gene encodes CDR1 MNHEY and CDR2 SMNVEV (reference sequence). Here the CDR3 DNA reads TGTGCCAGCAGTTTCGGACAGAACACTGAAGCTTTCTTT. Its protein is CASSFGQNTEAFF.

This clone was detected once. The CDR3 DNA sequence: TGTGCCAGCAGCGTAGCTCTCACAGATACGCAGTATTTT. Protein: CASSVALTDTQYF. The chain recombines TRBV9 with TRBJ2-3; D gene ambiguous. CDR3 length equals 13 residues. Trimming removed 0 bases from V and 2 bases from J, with 4 bases in between. Per germline, CDR1 SGDLS and CDR2 YYNGEE.

The rearrangement links TRBV5-4 to TRBJ2-1; 11 bases agree with TRBD2. With V trimmed by 1 base and J by 9 bases, 6 bases remained unmatched. CDR1 SGHNT and CDR2 YYREEE come from the germline V gene (reference sequence). CDR3 length equals 15 residues. The CDR3 DNA reads as TGTGCCAGCAGCTTGTCTCTAGCGGGAGGAAGTGAGCAGTTCTTC. Amino acids: CASSLSLAGGSEQFF.

This rearrangement joins TRBV27 to TRBJ2-3, with a weak D call TRBD2 (6 bases). The CDR3 totals 18 residues. Trimming left V 2 bases short and J 2 bases short, with 20 bases between. Germline values: CDR1 MNHEY, CDR2 SMNVEV (reference sequence). The CDR3 DNA sequence: TGTGCCAGCAGTTTAAACCTCGATACGGGAGTCATCACAGATACGCAGTATTTT. Residues: CASSLNLDTGVITDTQYF.

The V and J genes are TRBV28 and TRBJ2-2, with D perhaps TRBD2 (6 bases). The CDR3 loop spans 15 amino acids. Deletions cut 5 bases from V and 0 bases from J, with 10 bases between. CDR1 and CDR2 from the germline V gene are MDHEN and SYDVKM. Written as DNA, the CDR3 is TGTGCCAGCAGTCTCGGGACTCCGAACACCGGGGAGCTGTTTTTT. Its translation: CASSLGTPNTGELFF.

The chain has TRBV6-5 and TRBJ2-1; the match to TRBD2 covers 8 bases. Germline V CDR1 and CDR2: MNHEY, SVGAGI. CDR3 length equals 16 residues. The V gene end was trimmed by 0 bases and the J gene end by 4 bases; junction bases not matched to a gene: 5. CDR3: CASSYSPGTRYNEQFF. Here the CDR3 DNA reads TGTGCCAGCAGTTACTCCCCCGGGACTAGGTACAATGAGCAGTTCTTC.